Listed below are T cell receptor beta chains from one sample, sequenced in a study of a mutant IDH1 vaccine in newly diagnosed glioma. Generated by immunoSEQ multiplex PCR, the TCRdb table keeps only in-frame clones and is missing some. The sample consists of some 15,000 clones, approximately 90% of them appearing once. The starting material was PBMCs, obtained from a glioma patient treated with radiotherapy, temozolomide or both. The receptors were sampled from a woman aged 40 to 50 with glioma. Some clones in this sample may be carry-over from other donors' samples. Each CDR3 is given with its conserved first and last residue. Fields, in order: clone size, J gene, V gene, D gene, CDR3 DNA, CDR3 protein. The D gene is left open where the match is weak. Size tells how often a clone was seen (once, few, many) or the class of an expanded clone, and some rows leave it out.

NA	TRBJ2-3	TRBV4-2	NA	TGTGCCAGCAGCCAAGGGGGGGGCGGGGGCACAGATACGCAGTATTTT	CASSQGGGGGTDTQYF
NA	TRBJ2-5	TRBV7-9	TRBD2	TGTGCCAGCAGCGCCTTAGCGGGAGCTGTACAAGAGACCCAGTACTTC	CASSALAGAVQETQYF
NA	TRBJ2-2	TRBV7-2	NA	TGTGCCAGCAGCTTAAGTACAGATCACACCGGGGAGCTGTTTTTT	CASSLSTDHTGELFF
NA	TRBJ1-5	TRBV2	NA	TGTGCCAGCAGTGGTCCAGGGAAGGGCAATCAGCCCCAGCATTTT	CASSGPGKGNQPQHF
NA	TRBJ2-2	TRBV19	NA	TGTGCCAGTATCGGACGGGCCCGGAACGGGGAGCTGTTTTTT	CASIGRARNGELFF
NA	TRBJ1-2	TRBV11-2	TRBD1	TGTGCCAGCAGCTGGGGGGCACGAAGGACAGGGGGGTCCTCTGGCTACACCTTC	CASSWGARRTGGSSGYTF
few	TRBJ1-1	TRBV28	NA	TGTGCCAGCAGCATAGGGTCGGGTGAAGCTTTCTTT	CASSIGSGEAFF
NA	TRBJ2-1	TRBV7-2	NA	TGTGCCAGCAGCTTAGGAACAGGACGGACTAATGAGCAGTTCTTC	CASSLGTGRTNEQFF
NA	TRBJ2-3	TRBV13	NA	TGTGCCAGCAGCGAAAGGGAGGTCGGGTCAGATACGCAGTATTTT	CASSEREVGSDTQYF
once	TRBJ2-3	TRBV30	TRBD2	TGTGCCTCATCTTGGGTAGCGGGAGGGCCGGGCACAGATACGCAGTATTTT	CASSWVAGGPGTDTQYF
NA	TRBJ1-5	TRBV21-1	NA	TGTGCCAGCAGGGGACAGGCATATAGCAATCAGCCCCAGCATTTT	CASRGQAYSNQPQHF
NA	TRBJ1-5	TRBV25-1	NA	TGTGCCAGCAGTGCTTCGGAAACATATCAGCCCCAGCATTTT	CASSASETYQPQHF
NA	TRBJ2-7	TRBV5-1	TRBD2	TGCGCCAGCAGCTTGGCGGGAGGGGAGCGCCCCTACGAGCAGTACTTC	CASSLAGGERPYEQYF
NA	TRBJ1-2	TRBV27	NA	TGTGCCAGCAGTCCACGAAGCAGGGGATACCATGGCTACACCTTC	CASSPRSRGYHGYTF
NA	TRBJ1-5	TRBV6-5	NA	TGTGCCAGCAGTTACTCGAGTTATCAGCCCCAGCATTTT	CASSYSSYQPQHF
few	TRBJ1-6	TRBV7-9	NA	TGTGCCAGCAGCCGTGGGGACGGATATAATTCACCCCTCCACTTT	CASSRGDGYNSPLHF